This T cell receptor (beta chain) stems from a study of cytomegalovirus exposure and HLA in healthy donors (dated by TCRdb to 2016 to 2017). As for the study more broadly: According to an earlier analysis of 550 to 750 of the donors, some 170 million T cells yielded some 120 million unique TCR beta sequences and approximately 300 Gb of sequence data. The study used immunosequencing to profile the T cell repertoires of 666 subjects and linked those repertoires to cytomegalovirus serostatus. Of the 398 genotyped donors, approximately 80% fell in the genetic ancestry cluster associated with self-reported Caucasian donors. Donor age, sex, ethnicity and CMV serostatus were compiled together with the repertoire data. Besides the first cohort of more than 650 subjects, a separate validation cohort made up of roughly 120 different subjects was used. An earlier analysis of approximately 580 of the donors used high-throughput TCR beta sequencing to judge whether each TCR beta V gene segment behaved as functional or pseudogenic. A later genetic analysis took genome-wide SNP genotypes for about three fifths of the 666 donors and used that subset as a discovery cohort. Typing coverage varied by locus: 629-630 donors for A, B, C, DRB1 and DQB1; approximately 500 for DQA1; some 610 for DPA1; fewer than 480 for DPB1. Every discovery cohort repertoire had been produced on one sequencing platform. Four to six DR-DQ haplotypes were handled as single units for association and clustering, since linkage in the cohort was strong. The study combined high-throughput TCR immunosequencing, statistical association of individual TCRs with disease status, and machine learning to predict cytomegalovirus infection status. The study aimed to test whether cataloging public T cell receptors could reveal signatures of past pathogen exposure. Among over 350 genotyped donors of the cohort, an average of roughly 240,000 unique TCR beta nucleotide sequences were sequenced per donor, around 18% of them non-productive. Roughly 310 gigabases of sequencing data and approximately 85 million unique TCR sequences were included in an early release covering around 600 HLA-typed donors. Rather than using new phenotypic data, the later analysis identified candidate immune exposures from TCR beta sequences and from how often those sequences occurred across donors. Class I and class II HLA loci were covered by the typing at four-digit resolution. A later analysis re-analyzed previously published TCR beta repertoires from approximately 700 donors and added high-resolution HLA genotyping to study TCR occurrence patterns. The paper as a whole reports these results and caveats: The authors suggested that the approach could potentially be extended to other disease states and immunological phenotypes. A later analysis associated 16,951 TCR beta sequences with specific HLA alleles at a false discovery rate of 0.05. For the cohort, immune exposure information was limited to CMV serostatus. In an earlier analysis of a few hundred of the donors, most TCR beta V segments were observed in productive rearrangements about 87% or about 30% of the time, broadly matching IMGT annotations. According to a later analysis, TCR association rates differed among HLA loci, with DRB1 alleles showing the most associated TCRs and HLA-C alleles showing the fewest. A further reported finding was that TCR beta sequences accurately predicted the HLA-A and HLA-B alleles for most subjects in the first cohort. In both the original and validation cohorts, the classifier was reported to diagnose cytomegalovirus status with high specificity and sensitivity. Only TCR beta chains were sequenced in this cohort, and the absence of alpha or paired-chain data limited detectable features. A later genetic analysis reported fewer N-insertions in productive TCRs among donors in an Asian-associated ancestry cluster than the roughly 700-donor mean. A group of highly shared sequence variants was considered likely to be a technical artifact of the sequencing pipeline. Because counts were too low, seventeen rarely observed V segments, including chromosome 9 orphons, were excluded from the earlier analysis of some 540 of the donors. Because HLA typing was missing for some donors at each locus, association tests included only the typed subset. In a later analysis, most CMV-associated TCR beta chains were found to appear HLA-restricted, with HLA associations seemingly driven largely by CMV exposure. Sequencing depth was assumed to be roughly uniform across donors in the presence/absence analyses, though that assumption may not hold. Some IMGT-functional V segments, including TRBV6-2 and TRBV6-3, could not be distinguished by the 87-base-pair reads and were therefore excluded. When HLA alleles, especially DR and DQ, strongly co-occurred, TCR associations were difficult to assign to individual alleles. A later analysis reported that several top co-occurrence clusters appeared linked to parvovirus B19, influenza, CMV and Epstein-Barr virus. An association between a missense DCLRE1C variant and V-gene and J-gene trimming of TCR beta chains was found in a later genetic analysis and replicated in an independent cohort. Across donors, most TCR sequences were observed very rarely, whereas some public TCRs were present in many individuals. Compared with equally common non-associated chains, HLA-associated TCR beta chains in a later analysis were more clonally expanded and had lower generation probabilities. The study listed approximately 160 TCR beta chains as associated with cytomegalovirus. Linkage disequilibrium might explain the correlated functional status among segregating V segments, but an unknown experimental factor could not be excluded. In vitro tests confirmed that a few of the cytomegalovirus-associated TCR beta chains recognize cytomegalovirus antigens.

Details on this clone: Its target antigen remains unknown. No base qualities exist here, and no much larger clone lies one base off it.

Based on the germline V gene, the CDR1 and CDR2 sequences are MNHNS and SASEGT. V loses 7 bases at its end and J loses 3 bases; junction bases beyond the gene matches: 6. The CDR3 contains 14 residues, cysteine and phenylalanine counted. The entry retains the CDR3 DNA only, 42 bases that are in frame from base 1. Receptors were amplified or captured by the immunoSEQ multiplex PCR assay. A mixture of 60 forward primers for TCR Vbeta segments and 13 reverse primers for TCR Jbeta segments was used in the multiplex PCR. Amplification of the CDR3 region of rearranged TCR beta genes was performed with a multiplex PCR assay on genomic DNA. The Illumina HiSeq System was used to sequence the amplified TCR beta libraries as 87-base-pair reads. In the source study's methods: A later analysis tallied about 77 million unique TCR beta chains across the 700 or so repertoires, and about 10 million of those chains were shared by two or more donors. A nearest-neighbor algorithm error-corrected the raw reads and collapsed the reads into unique sequences, merging closely related sequences to remove PCR and sequencing errors. CDR3 sequences were aligned to IMGT reference sequences to assign V, D and J gene segments. For a sequence to be retained, a match of at least six nucleotides to both a V gene segment and a J gene segment was required. Rearrangements were called productive when the CDR3 lacked stop codons and stayed in frame with V and J; all others were non-productive. CDR3 was defined by IMGT convention, running from the second conserved V-encoded cysteine to the conserved J-encoded phenylalanine. Sequences without an unambiguous match to a single V gene segment were excluded from the earlier analysis of 500 to 700 of the donors. An earlier analysis of 587 of the donors classified V segments as functional when productive rearrangements were above 56.7% and as segregating when the standard deviation between donors was above 5%. A statistical classification framework was developed to diagnose cytomegalovirus status using the catalog of TCR beta chain sequences. In a later analysis, V and J genes were assigned by comparing TCR nucleotide sequences against IMGT/GENE-DB human TR gene sequences. In a later analysis, CDR3 sequences and most-parsimonious VDJ recombination scenarios were assigned using the TCRdist pipeline. A later analysis defined each TCR beta chain by its CDR3 amino acid sequence plus V-gene family, and excluded reads lacking a unique V-gene family. To address suspected cross-contamination and a sequencing artifact, a later analysis removed 592 highly shared, low-generation-probability nucleotide sequences. A later analysis calculated a clonal expansion index for each public chain from normalized within-repertoire ranks of inferred template counts. In a later analysis, generation probabilities were computed with a VDJ recombination model fitted to out-of-frame rearrangements, and the resulting probabilities were checked against IGoR. In a later analysis, hypergeometric tests were used to score TCR-TCR, TCR-HLA and TCR-CMV co-occurrence, with a repertoire-size bias correction applied to TCR pairs. False discovery rates were estimated in a later analysis by permuting HLA or CMV assignments 20 times. A later analysis grouped co-occurring TCRs with DBSCAN, adding TCRdist sequence similarity when clustering within HLA-allele-positive subsets. Repertoires with fewer than 30,000 or more than 120,000 public chains were left out of co-occurrence clustering, as were five repertoires with anomalous nucleotide sharing. What TCRdb holds here is the immuneACCESS table cut down to in-frame rearrangements. Part of the clones is not present; checked against another copy, under half of the missing clones reflect an unresolved V gene, and the others are unexplained. V and J calls and clone size come straight from that table; D and trimming were deduced from the DNA. A total of around 190,000 clones appear in this sample, over 60% of them only once. 0.9% to 1.2% of the sample comes from the top ten.

The cohort consisted of more than 650 healthy bone marrow donors. All cohort members were sampled while nominally healthy, although unrecorded immune exposures were likely present. The donor was CMV seronegative and belonged to the group of 352 seronegative cohort members. Each donor provided a peripheral blood sample, and peripheral blood mononuclear cells were used for TCR beta sequencing. Genomic DNA extraction from the blood cell samples was performed with the Qiagen DNeasy Blood Extraction Kit. The sequence came from a woman aged 35 to 49 in good health and CMV-seronegative. The sequence is built from TRBV6-1 and TRBJ1-2; TRBD1 aligns with 9 central bases. The source material was PBMCs. Here is the DNA: TGTGCCAGCACGATGGGACAGGGATACTATGGCTACACCTTC. This is translated as CASTMGQGYYGYTF.